Sequencing of this TCR beta chain was carried out in a study of shared clonotypes between healthy human individuals. Study conclusions and caveats: Specimens sampled were limited to blood, with tissue repertoires likely differing.

Germline CDR1 is LGHNA and CDR2 is YNFKEQ. The CDR3 is made up of 14 amino acids. The V segment lost 4 bases and the J segment 5 bases; nucleotides outside the gene matches: 2. Comment on this clone: Its matching antigen is unknown.

Sequenced by immunoSEQ multiplex PCR; TCRdb stores in-frame clones only, minus some. The table has roughly 2.1 million clones, under 95% seen once; the top ten hold around 1.7%. Naive-designated CD8 cells lacked CD45RO, were positively enriched for CCR7, and omitted terminally differentiated effector memory CD45RA+ cells. Every one of the donors was a Caucasian adult that lived in Nashville, Tennessee. The gene calls are TRBV4-2 and TRBJ1-2, with 12 positions matching TRBD1. The receptor was derived from a man between 18 and 35 years old in good health. Some clones in this sample may be carry-over from other donors' samples. Sequences were obtained from naive CD8+ T cells from PBMCs. CDR3 amino acids: CASSPGQGAYGYTF. As DNA, the CDR3 is TGTGCCAGCAGCCCGGGACAGGGGGCATATGGCTACACCTTC.